This TCR beta chain was observed in a study of control samples from healthy donors and cancer patients. The CDR3 spans 13 residues. Trimming left V 1 base short and J 8 bases short, with 7 bases between. The germline CDR1 and CDR2 sequences are SGDLS and YYNGEE. Data came from immunoSEQ multiplex PCR; TCRdb stores just in-frame clones and leaves some out. The sample lists around 230,000 clones; around 94% were seen once. This chain uses TRBV9 with TRBJ1-6; D is uncertain. The receptor's source is a man aged 50-59 years in good health. Sequencing was carried out using blood. The CDR3 reads CASSVKVDSPLHF. The DNA for the CDR3 is TGTGCCAGCAGCGTAAAAGTCGATTCACCCCTCCACTTT.